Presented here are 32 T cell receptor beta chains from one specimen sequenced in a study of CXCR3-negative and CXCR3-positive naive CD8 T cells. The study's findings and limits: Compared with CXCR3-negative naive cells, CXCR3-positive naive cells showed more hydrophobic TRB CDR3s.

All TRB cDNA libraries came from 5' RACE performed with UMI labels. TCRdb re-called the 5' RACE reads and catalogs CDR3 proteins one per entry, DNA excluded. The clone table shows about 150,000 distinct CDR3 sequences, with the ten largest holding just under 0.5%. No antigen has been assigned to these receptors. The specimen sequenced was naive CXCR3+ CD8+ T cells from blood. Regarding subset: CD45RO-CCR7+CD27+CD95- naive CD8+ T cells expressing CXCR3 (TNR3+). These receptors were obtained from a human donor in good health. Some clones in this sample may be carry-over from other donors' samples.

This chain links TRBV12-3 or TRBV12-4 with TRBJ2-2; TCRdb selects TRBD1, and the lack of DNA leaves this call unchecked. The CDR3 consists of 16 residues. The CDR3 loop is CASSPWQGISTGELFF.

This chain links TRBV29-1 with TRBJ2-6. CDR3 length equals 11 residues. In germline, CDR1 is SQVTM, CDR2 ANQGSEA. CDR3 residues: CSVRGANVLTF.

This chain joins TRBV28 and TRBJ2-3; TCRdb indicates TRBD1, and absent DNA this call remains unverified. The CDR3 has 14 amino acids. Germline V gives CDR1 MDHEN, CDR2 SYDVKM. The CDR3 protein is CASSTPTGTDTQYF.

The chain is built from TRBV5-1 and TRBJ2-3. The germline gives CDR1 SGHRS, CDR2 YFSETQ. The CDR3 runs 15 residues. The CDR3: CANSDTELRTDTQYF. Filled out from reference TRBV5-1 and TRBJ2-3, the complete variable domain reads KAGVTQTPRYLIKTRGQQVTLSCSPISGHRSVSWYQQTPGQGLQFLFEYFSETQRNKGNFPGRFSGRQFSNSRSEMNVSTLELGDSALYLCANSDTELRTDTQYFGPGTRLTVL.

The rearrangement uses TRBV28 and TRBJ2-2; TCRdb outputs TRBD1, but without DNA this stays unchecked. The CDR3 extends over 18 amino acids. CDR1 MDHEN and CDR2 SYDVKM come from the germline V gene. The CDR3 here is CASSSYRLGKRDTGELFF.

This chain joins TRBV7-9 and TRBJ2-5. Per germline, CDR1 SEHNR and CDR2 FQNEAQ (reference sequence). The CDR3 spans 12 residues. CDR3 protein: CASSGAWETQYF.

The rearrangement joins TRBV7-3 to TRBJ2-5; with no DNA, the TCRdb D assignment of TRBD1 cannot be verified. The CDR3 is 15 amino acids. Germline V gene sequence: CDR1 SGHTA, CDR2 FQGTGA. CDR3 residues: CASSRSGTGRQTQYF.

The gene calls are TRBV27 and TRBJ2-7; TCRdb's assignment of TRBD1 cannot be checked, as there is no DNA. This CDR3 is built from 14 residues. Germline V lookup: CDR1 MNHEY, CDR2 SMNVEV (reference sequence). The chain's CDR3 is CASSFGQPPYEQYF.

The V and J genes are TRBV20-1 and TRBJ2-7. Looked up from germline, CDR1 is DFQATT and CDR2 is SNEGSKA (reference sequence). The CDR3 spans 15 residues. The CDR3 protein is CSASDTEHDYYEQYF.

Here the CDR3 reads CASSPGEGRAQPQHF. This chain joins TRBV4-1 and TRBJ1-5; lacking DNA, the TRBD1 call made by TCRdb goes unchecked. This CDR3 spans 15 amino acids. The germline gives CDR1 MGHRA, CDR2 YSYEKL.

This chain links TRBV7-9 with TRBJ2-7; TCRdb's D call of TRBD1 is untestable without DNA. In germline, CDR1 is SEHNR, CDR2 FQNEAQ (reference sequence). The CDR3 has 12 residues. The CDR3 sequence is CASSPTGYEQYF.

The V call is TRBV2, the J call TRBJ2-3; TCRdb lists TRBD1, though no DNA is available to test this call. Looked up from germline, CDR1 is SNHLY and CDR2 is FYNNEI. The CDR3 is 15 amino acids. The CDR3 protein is CASSDPGQGTDTQYF.

The CDR3 loop reads CASSGRDSSTPDEQFF. The chain is built from TRBV23-1 and TRBJ2-1; TCRdb reports TRBD1, a call that lacks DNA to check it against. Being an ORF, TRBV23-1 has a function that is uncertain. This CDR3 has 16 amino acids.

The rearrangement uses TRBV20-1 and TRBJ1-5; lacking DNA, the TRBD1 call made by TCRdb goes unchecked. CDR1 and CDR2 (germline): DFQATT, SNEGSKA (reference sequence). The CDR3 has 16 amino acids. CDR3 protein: CSARDLWGQGNQPQHF.

CDR3 in amino acids: CASSQDIAANTGELFF. This sequence joins TRBV4-3 and TRBJ2-2; TCRdb names TRBD2, which stays unverified in the absence of DNA. The germline CDR1 and CDR2 sequences are LGHNA and YSLEER. This CDR3 contains 16 residues.

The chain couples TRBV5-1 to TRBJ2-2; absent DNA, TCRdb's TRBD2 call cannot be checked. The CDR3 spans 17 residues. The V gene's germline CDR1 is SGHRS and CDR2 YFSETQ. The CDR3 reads CASSLGLAGAATGELFF.

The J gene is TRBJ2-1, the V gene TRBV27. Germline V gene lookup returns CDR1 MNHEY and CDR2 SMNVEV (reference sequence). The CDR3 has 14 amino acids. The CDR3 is CASSPASYYNEQFF.

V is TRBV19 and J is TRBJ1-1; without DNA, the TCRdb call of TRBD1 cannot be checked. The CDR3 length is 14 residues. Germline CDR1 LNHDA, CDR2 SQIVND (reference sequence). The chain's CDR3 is CASSIATGNTEAFF.

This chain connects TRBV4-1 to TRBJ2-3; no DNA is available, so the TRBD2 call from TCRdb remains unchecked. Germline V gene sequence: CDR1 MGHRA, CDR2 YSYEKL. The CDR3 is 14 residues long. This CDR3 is CASSASAGTDSAYF.

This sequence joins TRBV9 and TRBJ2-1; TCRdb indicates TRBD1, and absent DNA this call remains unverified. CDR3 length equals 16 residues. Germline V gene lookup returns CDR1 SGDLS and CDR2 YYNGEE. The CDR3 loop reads CASSVGSQGTYNEQFF.

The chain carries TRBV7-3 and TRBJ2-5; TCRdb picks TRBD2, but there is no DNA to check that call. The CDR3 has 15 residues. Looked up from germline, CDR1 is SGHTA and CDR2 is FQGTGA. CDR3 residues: CASSATSGAQETQYF.

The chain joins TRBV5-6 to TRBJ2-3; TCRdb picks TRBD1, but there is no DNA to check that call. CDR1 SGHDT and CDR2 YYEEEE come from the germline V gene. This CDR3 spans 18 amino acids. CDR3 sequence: CASSFINGGAFTTDTQYF.

The CDR3 here is CSVEAPGQGVSYEQYF. This chain links TRBV29-1 with TRBJ2-7; TCRdb returns TRBD1, unconfirmable since there is no DNA. The CDR3 is made up of 16 amino acids. Germline values: CDR1 SQVTM, CDR2 ANQGSEA.

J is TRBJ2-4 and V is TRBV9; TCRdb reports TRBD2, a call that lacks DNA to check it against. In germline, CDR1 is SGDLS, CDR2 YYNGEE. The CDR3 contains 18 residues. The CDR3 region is CASSVEATSGILGNIQYF.

This chain's CDR3 is CASSEGAGDLYNEQFF. V gene TRBV2 combines with J gene TRBJ2-1; TCRdb proposes TRBD2, but this gene call is untestable without DNA. This CDR3 has 16 residues. From germline, CDR1 is SNHLY and CDR2 FYNNEI. Full variable domain (missing parts from reference TRBV2 and TRBJ2-1): EPEVTQTPSHQVTQMGQEVILRCVPISNHLYFYWYRQILGQKVEFLVSFYNNEISEKSEIFDDQFSVERPDGSNFTLKIRSTKLEDSAMYFCASSEGAGDLYNEQFFGPGTRLTVL.

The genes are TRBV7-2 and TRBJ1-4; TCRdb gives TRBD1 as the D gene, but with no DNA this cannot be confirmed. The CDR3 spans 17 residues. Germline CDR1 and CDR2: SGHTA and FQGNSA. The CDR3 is CASSSYPWTATNEKLFF.

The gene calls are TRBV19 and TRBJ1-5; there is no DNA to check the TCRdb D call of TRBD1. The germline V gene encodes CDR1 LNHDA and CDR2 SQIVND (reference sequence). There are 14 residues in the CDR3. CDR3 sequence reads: CASSPGQGIQPQHF.

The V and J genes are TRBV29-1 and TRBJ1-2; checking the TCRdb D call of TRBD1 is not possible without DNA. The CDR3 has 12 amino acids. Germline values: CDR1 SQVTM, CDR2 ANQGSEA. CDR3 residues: CSVVIGAYGYTF.

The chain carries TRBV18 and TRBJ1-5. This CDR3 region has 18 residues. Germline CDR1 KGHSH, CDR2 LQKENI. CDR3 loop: CASSLRDTRIYSNQPQHF.

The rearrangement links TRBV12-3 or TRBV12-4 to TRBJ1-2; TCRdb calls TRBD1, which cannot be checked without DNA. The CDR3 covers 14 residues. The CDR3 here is CASSSGPRDYGYTF.

The CDR3 region is CASSSGAWAGPGELFF. The J gene is TRBJ2-2, the V gene TRBV11-2; without DNA, the TCRdb call of TRBD1 cannot be checked. The length of the CDR3 is 16 residues. Per the germline V gene, CDR1 is SGHAT and CDR2 is FQNNGV.

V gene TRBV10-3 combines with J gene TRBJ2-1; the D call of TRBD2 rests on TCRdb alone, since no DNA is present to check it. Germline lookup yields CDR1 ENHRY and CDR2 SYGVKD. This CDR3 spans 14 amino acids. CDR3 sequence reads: CAISPGLAGVEQFF.